This TCR beta chain was captured in a study of blood T cell repertoires in COVID-19. Study context: The analysed material was cDNA or gDNA that came from T cells, B-cell-depleted T cells, or PBMCs.

The data were produced by immunoSEQ multiplex PCR, yet TCRdb's version contains in-frame clones alone and is incomplete. This table has about 300,000 clones, around 90% appearing once. This CDR3 is built from 12 residues. Looked up from germline, CDR1 is MNHEY and CDR2 is SVGAGI. The V segment lost 11 bases and the J segment 7 bases; nucleotides outside the gene matches: 10. The material sequenced was peripheral blood. The chain combines TRBV6-5 with TRBJ1-2, with 7 bases matching TRBD1. The source is a woman between 25 and 40 years old with COVID-19, enrolled during active disease. The CDR3 coding sequence is TGTGCCGGGTGGGACAGCTTTTTTGGCTACACCTTC. Amino acid sequence: CAGWDSFFGYTF.